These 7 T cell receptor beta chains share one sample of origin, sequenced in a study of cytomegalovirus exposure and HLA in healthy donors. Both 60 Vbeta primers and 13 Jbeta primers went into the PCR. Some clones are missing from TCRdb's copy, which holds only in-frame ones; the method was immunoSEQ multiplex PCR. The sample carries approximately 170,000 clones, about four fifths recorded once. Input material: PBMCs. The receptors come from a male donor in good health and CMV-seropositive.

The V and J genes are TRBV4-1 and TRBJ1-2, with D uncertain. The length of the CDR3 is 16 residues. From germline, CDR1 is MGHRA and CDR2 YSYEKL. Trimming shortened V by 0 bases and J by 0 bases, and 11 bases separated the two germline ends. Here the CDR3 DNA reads TGCGCCAGCAGCCAAGAAGGTACAGACGCTAACTATGGCTACACCTTC. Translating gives CASSQEGTDANYGYTF.

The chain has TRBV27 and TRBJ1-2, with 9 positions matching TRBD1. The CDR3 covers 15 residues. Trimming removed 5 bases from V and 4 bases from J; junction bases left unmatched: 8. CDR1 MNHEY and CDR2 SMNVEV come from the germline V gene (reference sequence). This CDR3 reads CASSTYRGRIYGYTF. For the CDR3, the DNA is TGTGCCAGCAGTACCTACAGGGGGCGCATCTATGGCTACACCTTC.

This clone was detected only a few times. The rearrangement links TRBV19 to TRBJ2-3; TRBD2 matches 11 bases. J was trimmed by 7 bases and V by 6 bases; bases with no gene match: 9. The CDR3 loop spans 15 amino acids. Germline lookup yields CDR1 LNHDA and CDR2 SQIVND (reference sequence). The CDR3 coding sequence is TGTGCCAGTAGATCGGTAGCGGGGGGGAGACATACGCAGTATTTT. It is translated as CASRSVAGGRHTQYF.

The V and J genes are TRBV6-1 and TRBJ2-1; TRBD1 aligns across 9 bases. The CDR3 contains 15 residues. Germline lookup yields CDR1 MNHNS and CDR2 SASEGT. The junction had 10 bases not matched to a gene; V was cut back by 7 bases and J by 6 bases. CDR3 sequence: CASTRGQGLVNEQFF. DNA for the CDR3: TGTGCCAGCACAAGGGGACAGGGTTTGGTCAATGAGCAGTTCTTC.

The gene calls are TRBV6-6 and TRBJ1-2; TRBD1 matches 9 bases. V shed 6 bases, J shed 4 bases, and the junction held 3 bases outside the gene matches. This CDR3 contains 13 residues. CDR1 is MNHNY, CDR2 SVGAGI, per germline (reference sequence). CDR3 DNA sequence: TGTGCCAGCAGCCAGGACAGGGGCTATGGCTACACCTTC. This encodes CASSQDRGYGYTF.

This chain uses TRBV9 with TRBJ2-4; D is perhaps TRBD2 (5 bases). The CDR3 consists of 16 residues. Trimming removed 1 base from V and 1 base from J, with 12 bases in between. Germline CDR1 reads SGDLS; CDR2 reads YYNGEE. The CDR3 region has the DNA TGTGCCAGCAGCGTAAGTGGAGGTTTTGCCAAAAACATTCAGTACTTC. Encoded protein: CASSVSGGFAKNIQYF.

CDR3 sequence (DNA): TGTGCCAGCAGTTACGGGGACAGGGGTGGCTACACCTTC. Its protein is CASSYGDRGGYTF. The chain employs TRBV6-5 and TRBJ1-2; 10 bases agree with TRBD1. V gave up 2 bases and J gave up 7 bases; unmatched junction bases: 1. Per germline, CDR1 MNHEY and CDR2 SVGAGI. This CDR3 spans 13 amino acids.